This is a list of T cell receptor beta chains from one sample in a study of T cell responses to AZD1222 COVID-19 vaccine. Assay: immunoSEQ multiplex PCR; the TCRdb copy retains only in-frame clones and omits some. The table lists about 97,000 clones, 80% to 85% of them singletons. The specimen comprised peripheral blood, sampled on day 0 of AZD1222 vaccination. The receptors were sampled from an adult in good health. The CDR3 runs from the conserved cysteine through the conserved F or W. Fields, in order: J gene, D gene, clone size, V gene, CDR3 protein, CDR3 DNA. D genes are given only for firm matches. For some rows the clone size is stated as once, few or many, or as a class when expanded; others skip it.

TRBJ1-1 TRBD1 - TRBV12-3/TRBV12-4 CASSGTGPTEAFF TGTGCCAGCAGTGGGACAGGGCCCACTGAAGCTTTCTTT
TRBJ2-1 TRBD2 - TRBV6-6 CASRREDPEQFF TGTGCCAGCAGGCGGGAGGATCCTGAGCAGTTCTTC
TRBJ1-4 - once TRBV7-2 CASSPRGSATNEKLFF TGTGCCAGCAGCCCCCGGGGGTCGGCAACTAATGAAAAACTGTTTTTT
TRBJ1-5 - - TRBV12-3/TRBV12-4 CASSLLGAKPQHF TGTGCCAGCAGTTTACTGGGGGCGAAGCCCCAGCATTTT
TRBJ1-1 TRBD1 once TRBV2 CASSRDRAGDTEAFF TGTGCCAGCAGTCGGGACAGGGCGGGGGACACTGAAGCTTTCTTT
TRBJ2-1 - few TRBV14 CASSQEWSPFLSRSYNEQFF TGTGCCAGCAGCCAAGAATGGTCCCCGTTCCTGTCGCGCTCCTACAATGAGCAGTTCTTC
TRBJ1-2 - - TRBV7-9 CASSRGAGQTNGYTF TGTGCCAGCAGTCGGGGGGCAGGCCAGACGAATGGCTACACCTTC
TRBJ1-2 - - TRBV15 CATTGGGPRNPIF TGTGCCACCACCGGCGGGGGGCCGAGGAACCCCATCTTC
TRBJ2-2 - - TRBV11-3 CASSVSLAREATGELFF TGTGCCAGCAGCGTATCCCTAGCGCGAGAGGCCACCGGGGAGCTGTTTTTT
TRBJ1-1 - many TRBV7-2 CASSPNLQGNTEAFF TGTGCCAGCAGCCCCAACCTCCAGGGGAACACTGAAGCTTTCTTT
TRBJ1-2 - once TRBV28 CASSSTSIGYTF TGTGCCAGCAGTTCGACGTCTATAGGCTACACCTTC
TRBJ1-5 - - TRBV15 CATSRVGNQPQHF TGTGCCACCAGCAGAGTAGGGAATCAGCCCCAGCATTTT